This TCR beta chain was sequenced for a study of T cell repertoires in cytomegalovirus infection (dated 2019 in TCRdb). As for the study more broadly: Donor HLA type was relevant to the analysis, because carriage of CMV infection together with the matching HLA type was indicated by public TCR beta signatures. Results and caveats for the whole study, not just this receptor: Carriers of CMV infection plus the relevant HLA type were discriminated by the cumulative frequency of public TCR beta family members in the study cohort and in an independent roughly 400-donor cohort. In the ex vivo response, HLA-C-restricted CMV-specific TCR beta clonotypes were dominant, and in two of eight donors the single most frequent clonotype came from this HLA-C-restricted group.

The trim is 2 bases for V and 0 bases for J, with a gap of 14 bases between the germline ends. The CDR3 spans 15 residues, from the cysteine through the phenylalanine. The DNA shown is the 45-base CDR3, in frame from base 1. In the germline V gene (reference sequence), CDR1 corresponds to DFQATT and CDR2 to SNEGSKA. This clonotype was seen more than once but under ten times. Its antigen remains undetermined. Base qualities are not provided; no much larger clone lies one nucleotide away. This sample was sequenced with an Illumina HiSeq 1500. TCRdb's own reprocessing of the public reads used fastp at Q25 and MiXCR and kept productive beta chains. A single entry per CDR3 protein holds the most common genes and DNA from its merged rows. This sample is represented by roughly 300,000 distinct CDR3 sequences; more than 9% of them were singletons. The ten largest make up around 4.1% of the sample.

Sequenced input: PBMCs. This TCR came from a human donor in good health (CMV status not recorded). Some clones in this sample may be carry-over from other donors' samples. The rearrangement joined TRBV20-1 to TRBJ2-7, with TRBD1 tentatively as D gene (5 bases match). The bases are TGCAGTGCTAGAAATCCCAGACAGAACTCCTACGAGCAGTACTTC. This is translated as CSARNPRQNSYEQYF.